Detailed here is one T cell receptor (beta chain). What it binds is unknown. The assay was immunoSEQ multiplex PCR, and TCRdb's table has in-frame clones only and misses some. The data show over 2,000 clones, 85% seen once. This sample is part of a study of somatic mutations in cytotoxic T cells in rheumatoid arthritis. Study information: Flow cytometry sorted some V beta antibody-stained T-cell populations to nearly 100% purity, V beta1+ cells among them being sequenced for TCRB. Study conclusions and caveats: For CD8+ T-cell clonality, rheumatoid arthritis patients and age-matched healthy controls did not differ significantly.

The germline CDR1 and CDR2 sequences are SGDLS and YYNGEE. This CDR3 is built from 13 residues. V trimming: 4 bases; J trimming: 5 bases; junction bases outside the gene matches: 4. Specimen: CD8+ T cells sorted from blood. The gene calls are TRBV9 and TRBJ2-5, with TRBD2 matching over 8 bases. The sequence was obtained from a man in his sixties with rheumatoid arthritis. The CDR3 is CASSFRLAETQYF. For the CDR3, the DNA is TGTGCCAGCAGCTTTCGACTAGCGGAGACCCAGTACTTC.